One and the same sample provided the 14 T cell receptor beta chains below, sequenced in a study of T-cell reconstitution after alpha-beta-depleted transplantation in children. The TCRbeta library incorporated unique molecular identifiers. TCRdb ran MiXCR on the PCR reads and lists one entry per CDR3 protein. The sample includes around 530,000 distinct CDR3 sequences, about 31% seen only once; the top ten take 2% to 3%. This specimen was PBMCs from the stem cell graft donor, taken from the stem cell graft. These receptors were collected from a human donor who donated a stem cell graft to a child with aplastic anemia.

This clonotype turned up a few times. The chain uses TRBV7-8 and TRBJ1-6; 10 bases line up with TRBD1. The J segment lost 8 bases and the V segment lost 4 bases, leaving 8 bases of the junction unmatched. Germline lookup yields CDR1 SGHVS and CDR2 FQNEAQ. The CDR3 covers 16 residues. CDR3 in DNA: TGTGCCAGCAGCTCCCTGCCGGGACAGGGGTATTCACCCCTCCACTTT. It yields the protein CASSSLPGQGYSPLHF. Looking up the rest from reference TRBV7-8 and TRBJ1-6 gives the full variable domain: GAGVSQSPRYKVAKRGQDVALRCDPISGHVSLFWYQQALGQGPEFLTYFQNEAQLDKSGLPSDRFFAERPEGSVSTLKIQRTQQEDSAVYLCASSSLPGQGYSPLHFGNGTRLTVT.

In this sample, this clonotype turned up a few times. The V and J genes are TRBV10-3 and TRBJ2-1; 7 nucleotides agree with TRBD2. Germline assignment: CDR1 ENHRY and CDR2 SYGVKD. The CDR3 consists of 17 residues. Germline trimming cut 0 bases from V and 6 bases from J; bases unmatched to any gene: 11. The CDR3 nucleotides are TGTGCCATCAGTGAGTCTTCCGGTGCGGGAGTACGCAATGAGCAGTTCTTC. It yields the protein CAISESSGAGVRNEQFF.

V gene TRBV29-1 combines with J gene TRBJ2-6; the match to TRBD1 covers 9 bases. J gave up 2 bases and V 6 bases, and 5 bases lay outside the gene matches. CDR3 length equals 15 residues. Germline-derived CDR1 and CDR2 are SQVTM and ANQGSEA. The CDR3 DNA reads TGCAGCGTCAGGACAGGGGACACTGGGGCCAACGTCCTGACTTTC. This encodes CSVRTGDTGANVLTF.

This chain links TRBV7-8 with TRBJ2-2, with a possible D match to TRBD1 (6 bases). Germline V CDR1 and CDR2: SGHVS, FQNEAQ. The CDR3 is 16 residues long. Trimming left V 2 bases short and J 1 base short, with 11 bases between. This chain's CDR3 is CASSLRLQGNTGELFF. Here the CDR3 DNA reads TGTGCCAGCAGCTTACGGTTACAGGGGAACACCGGGGAGCTGTTTTTT.

The V gene is TRBV20-1, the J gene TRBJ2-3, with D possibly matching TRBD2 (6 bases). CDR3 length equals 13 residues. The V gene's germline CDR1 is DFQATT and CDR2 SNEGSKA (reference sequence). Trimming cost V 6 bases and J 0 bases, with 10 bases left between them. The CDR3 sequence: CSALATSTDTQYF. As DNA, the CDR3 is TGCAGTGCCCTAGCGACTAGCACAGATACGCAGTATTTT.

This clonotype was counted a few times. V gene TRBV20-1 combines with J gene TRBJ1-2; 11 bases align to TRBD1. From germline, CDR1 is DFQATT and CDR2 SNEGSKA (reference sequence). The CDR3 is 14 amino acids. J lost 5 bases, V lost 1 base, and 3 bases had no gene match. CDR3 residues: CSARAGTGGYGYTF. CDR3 in DNA: TGCAGTGCTAGAGCCGGGACAGGGGGTTATGGCTACACCTTC.

The chain employs TRBV12-3 or TRBV12-4 and TRBJ1-1, with D perhaps matching TRBD1 (5 bases). Between the trimmed V and J ends, which lost 6 bases and 4 bases, there was a span of 15 bases. The CDR3 loop spans 14 amino acids. The CDR3 region has the DNA TGTGCCAGCAGGGGAACTGAAGGGGTCACTGAAGCTTTCTTT. This translates into CASRGTEGVTEAFF.

In this sample, this clonotype turned up a few times. The V and J genes are TRBV7-2 and TRBJ2-1, with 7 bases identical to TRBD1. This CDR3 contains 14 residues. V was clipped by 4 bases and J by 8 bases; unmatched bases: 8. The V gene's germline CDR1 is SGHTA and CDR2 FQGNSA. CDR3 nucleotide sequence: TGTGCCAGCAGCTCCCAGATAGACAGGGATGAGCAGTTCTTC. This codes for CASSSQIDRDEQFF.

The chain combines TRBV3-1 with TRBJ2-1; D tentatively fits TRBD1 or TRBD2 (5 bases each). Germline loops: CDR1 LGHDT, CDR2 YNNKEL (reference sequence). With 5 bases removed from V and 7 bases from J, the gap between germline ends came to 21 bases. The CDR3 length is 16 residues. CDR3 residues: CASSSRGGYGGNEQFF. The CDR3 DNA sequence: TGTGCCAGCAGCTCGAGGGGCGGATATGGCGGGAATGAGCAGTTCTTC.

There are a few counts of this clonotype. This chain joins TRBV12-3 or TRBV12-4 and TRBJ1-5; D unclear. This CDR3 contains 14 residues. V was pared by 6 bases and J by 5 bases, with 14 bases between. The CDR3 DNA sequence: TGTGCCAGCAGCACCCCAGGTCCAGATCAGCCCCAGCATTTT. This translates into CASSTPGPDQPQHF.

The chain carries TRBV29-1 and TRBJ2-7, with D tentatively TRBD2 (6 bases). Between the trimmed V and J ends, which lost 6 bases and 1 base, there was a span of 13 bases. The CDR3 is 13 residues long. Germline loops: CDR1 SQVTM, CDR2 ANQGSEA. The CDR3 bases are TGCAGCGTCGAGGAGGGGAAGTCCTACGAGCAGTACTTC. Translated: CSVEEGKSYEQYF.

The chain combines TRBV5-1 with TRBJ1-5; D unresolved. Germline CDR1 SGHRS, CDR2 YFSETQ. The V gene lost 1 base and the J gene lost 4 bases, with 12 bases spanning the gap. The CDR3 loop spans 15 amino acids. CDR3 region: CASSLTGKSNQPQHF. The CDR3 DNA reads as TGCGCCAGCAGCTTGACGGGAAAATCTAATCAGCCCCAGCATTTT.

In this sample, this clonotype turned up a few times. The chain couples TRBV6-6 to TRBJ2-7; no firm D call. The CDR3 covers 13 residues. The germline V gene has CDR1 MNHNY and CDR2 SVGAGI (reference sequence). V lost 0 bases to trimming and J lost 5 bases, with 8 bases between them. The CDR3 protein is CASSYSIWNEQYF. CDR3 nucleotide sequence: TGTGCCAGCAGTTACTCGATTTGGAACGAGCAGTACTTC.

The chain recombines TRBV4-3 with TRBJ2-3; 9 nucleotides agree with TRBD2. The CDR3 is made up of 16 amino acids. Losses at the gene ends were 4 bases for V and 2 bases for J; bases not matched to a gene: 7. Germline CDR1 is LGHNA and CDR2 is YSLEER. For the CDR3, the DNA is TGCGCCAGCAGCCCCGGCCCTAGCGGGGTCACAGATACGCAGTATTTT. It codes for CASSPGPSGVTDTQYF.